This T cell receptor beta chain was captured by sequencing in a study of shared clonotypes between healthy human individuals (dated by TCRdb to 2020 to 2022). The study in broad terms: A few men and a couple of women, aged 18 to 49 years, made up the cohort. For each donor, three plates each were used for CD4 naive and CD4 memory, two plates were used for CD8 naive, and one plate was used for CD8 memory. To estimate repertoire size and how much clonotype sharing occurs between individuals, the study deeply sequenced the blood TCR repertoires of roughly 5 healthy adults. Different laboratories and diverse techniques were used to prepare libraries and sequence TCR repertoires, to increase sequencing depth and limit assay-specific biases. Leukapheresis yielded between about 0.8 and 9.5 billion PBMCs per donor.

The donors were healthy, HIV-negative adults who had no recently reported acute infections or vaccinations. All donors were Caucasian adults living in Nashville, Tennessee, USA. CD4+ T cells were enriched by magnetic negative selection, after which naive cells were positively selected on CD45RA and the negative fraction was taken as the memory subset. Blood was collected by leukapheresis, and PBMCs were isolated by Ficoll-Histopaque density gradient centrifugation and then cryopreserved in liquid nitrogen vapor phase. Analytical flow cytometry was used to check the purity and quantity of every magnetically sorted T cell population. From each sorted fraction, genomic DNA was isolated and quantified by UV absorbance on a Nanodrop 2000c. Its CDR3 holds 13 amino acids, cysteine through phenylalanine. The only DNA kept is the CDR3, 39 bases in frame from the first base. The germline V gene gives CDR1 as SGHRS and CDR2 as YFSETQ. V loses 0 bases of germline sequence and J loses 4 bases, and the interval between the two ends is 5 bases.

TCR CDR3 regions were amplified from genomic DNA by multiplex PCR using the deep immunoSEQ assay. Extracted genomic DNA from each cell subset was distributed evenly across all wells of several immunoSEQ 96-well plates, and each plate was treated as a replicate. For sorted subsets, each replicate PCR was loaded with approximately 0.2 ug genomic DNA, equivalent to 30,000 or so T cell genomes. Purified libraries were quantified with a Qubit 3.0 fluorometer, sized on a Bioanalyzer 2100, and re-quantified with the KAPA Library Quantification kit. Every immunoSEQ 96-well plate was sequenced on a separate single-read 150-cycle Illumina NextSeq 550 flow cell. Concerning the study's data processing: The immunoSEQ output contained only junctional sequences without quality scores, so filtering could not match that applied to full-length reads. Sequences were annotated with PyIR, a Python wrapper for IgBLAST v1.9, and V/J genes and CDR3 were assigned using IMGT germline references. Reads with weak V/J assignments (E-value above 1e-6), missing CDR3, stop codons, out-of-frame junctions, or ambiguous translated residues were removed. V3J clonotypes were defined as sequences sharing the same inferred V gene, J gene, and CDR3 amino acid sequence. To compute the percentage overlap between repertoires, the number of shared unique clonotypes was divided by the size of the smaller repertoire. RTK rarefaction, the Chao1 estimator, and Recon v2.1 estimates of unobserved clonotypes were used to assess repertoire richness. OLGA was used to compute generation probabilities for all TCRbeta clonotypes that the gDNA method yielded from a few donors. This immuneACCESS table, as held by TCRdb, lists in-frame sequences with V and J called but not all clones. Of the missing ones, under half trace to an unresolved V gene in checked studies; the others have no known cause. V and J calls and clone size are copied from that table; D and trimming were computed from the DNA. This sample is represented by millions of clones; more than 90% of them were singletons. The leading ten clones occupy more than 0.12% of the sample.

This clone was detected once. What antigen it recognizes has not been identified. Qualities for individual bases were not recorded, and no much larger clone is one base off. The sample carries other DNA sequences with the same CDR3. Results and caveats for the whole study, not just this receptor: Based on pairwise subsampling, the degree of clonotype sharing among donors was expected to be affected by sequencing depth. Only blood was sampled, and tissue TCR repertoires likely differ from those in blood. Naive subsets generally had larger estimated clonotype richness than memory subsets. Incomplete sequencing was indicated by rarefaction of sorted-subset datasets, despite the large sequencing depth. Clonotypes shared by all four sorted-subset donors showed higher generation probabilities than non-shared clonotypes. Sharing across several donors was observed for about 4.8% of naive CD4, 3% to 3.5% of naive CD8, around 2.5% of memory CD4, and about 0.4% of memory CD8 clonotypes. Because the study included a small number of donors, the genetic and exposure-history diversity represented was limited.

This receptor chain uses TRBV5-1 and TRBJ2-1; the D gene is not confidently resolved. This clonotype was obtained from a man aged 18 to 29 in good health. Material: naive CD4+ T cells sorted from blood. This specimen's cell subset or site label, interpreted: CD45RA+ positively selected. The DNA sequence is as follows: TGCGCCAGCAGCTTGGTCGGATACAATGAGCAGTTCTTC. Translated, it reads CASSLVGYNEQFF.